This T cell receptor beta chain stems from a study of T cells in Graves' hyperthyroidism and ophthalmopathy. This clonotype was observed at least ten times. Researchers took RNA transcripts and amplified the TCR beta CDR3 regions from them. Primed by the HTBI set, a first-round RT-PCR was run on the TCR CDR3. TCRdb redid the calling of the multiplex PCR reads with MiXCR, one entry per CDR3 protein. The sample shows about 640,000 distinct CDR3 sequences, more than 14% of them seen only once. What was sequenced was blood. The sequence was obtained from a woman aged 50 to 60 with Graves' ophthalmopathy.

The CDR3 spells CASSYTFGVGKARGTGELFF. The CDR3 nucleotides are TGTGCCAGCAGTTACACTTTCGGGGTTGGGAAAGCTCGAGGAACCGGGGAGCTGTTTTTT. The V and J genes are TRBV6-2 or TRBV6-3 and TRBJ2-2, with a weak D call TRBD2 (5 bases). There are 20 residues in the CDR3. CDR1 MNHEY and CDR2 SVGEGT come from the germline V gene. Trimming took off 2 bases at V and 5 bases at J, with 27 bases between the two ends.